This TCR beta chain was identified in a study of shared clonotypes between healthy human individuals. Study-wide context: Three plates were used per donor for CD4 naive, three for CD4 memory, two for CD8 naive and one for CD8 memory. Study results and caveats: Sorted-subset sequencing, rarefaction showed, was incomplete despite large depth. Read depth was anticipated to influence clonotype sharing among donors.

V gave up 3 bases and J gave up 6 bases, with 10 bases separating them. The CDR3 contains 12 residues. Looked up from germline, CDR1 is SGHNT and CDR2 is YYREEE (reference sequence). Donors had no recently reported acute infections or vaccinations and were HIV-negative. Here immunoSEQ multiplex PCR was the method, and the copy in TCRdb shows in-frame clones only, minus some. The sample holds 2 million to 2.5 million clones, over 85% seen once. Turning to this clone: As yet, its antigen is unknown.

Sequencing was performed on naive CD4+ T cells from PBMCs. Subset denoted: CD45RA+ positively selected. The J gene is TRBJ2-7, the V gene TRBV5-4, with D hard to call. The sequence was collected from a man younger than 35 in good health. Some clones in this sample may be carry-over from other donors' samples. The CDR3: CASSSPLGEQYF. The CDR3 DNA is TGTGCCAGCAGCTCTCCCCTCGGCGAGCAGTACTTC.